What follows is one TCR beta chain and its context. The sample comes from a study of blood T cell repertoires in COVID-19. Study at large: Both acute and convalescent COVID-19 samples were obtained from the United States, Italy and Spain. Sources were T cells, B-cell-depleted T cells, or PBMCs; the material itself was cDNA or gDNA.

Per the study methods: Amplified reference gene primers provided the basis for estimating nucleated cell counts. TCRdb's copy holds only in-frame clones and misses some; the assay was immunoSEQ multiplex PCR. Clone size and V and J calls were adopted from that table, with D and trimming inferred from the DNA. The sample holds 110,000 to 150,000 clones, about 90% seen once. The clonotype originates from a woman of 80 years or more with acute or convalescent COVID-19. Source material: peripheral blood.

CDR3 coding DNA: TGCGCCAGCAGCCTCCCGGGAGGGACCAATGAGCAGTTCTTC. Encoded protein: CASSLPGGTNEQFF. This sequence joins TRBV5-1 and TRBJ2-1; 8 bases match TRBD2. CDR1 is SGHRS, CDR2 YFSETQ, per germline. The V segment lost 4 bases and the J segment 6 bases; nucleotides outside the gene matches: 6. This CDR3 has 14 amino acids.